The 6 T cell receptor beta chains reported below all come from one sample, sequenced in a study of T cells expressing NK-cell markers. TCRdb processed the 5' RACE reads again and assigns one entry to each CDR3 protein, with no DNA. The table lists about 460,000 distinct CDR3 sequences. The sequencing sample was made of blood T cells: a sorted CD56 or NKG2C T cell subset, CD4+ or CD8+ T cells, or bulk PBMC T cells (not recorded which). The receptors originated from a woman aged 45-60 years in good health.

This chain links TRBV3-1 with TRBJ2-2; TCRdb's D call, TRBD2, is unchecked because there is no DNA. From germline, CDR1 is LGHDT and CDR2 YNNKEL (reference sequence). The CDR3 extends over 14 amino acids. The CDR3 spells CASSQVKAGRELFF.

The V and J genes are TRBV29-1 and TRBJ2-3. The CDR3 sequence is 13 residues long. Germline V lookup: CDR1 SQVTM, CDR2 ANQGSEA. CDR3 amino acids: CSAVLRNGNTQYF.

V usage is TRBV5-1 and J usage is TRBJ2-3; the TRBD2 assignment by TCRdb is unverifiable without DNA. Germline V lookup: CDR1 SGHRS, CDR2 YFSETQ. The CDR3 loop spans 16 amino acids. The chain's CDR3 is CASSLELAAGTDTQYF.

Here the CDR3 reads CASSPDWVNEQFF. The V gene is TRBV7-9, the J gene TRBJ2-1. This CDR3 spans 13 amino acids. CDR1 is SEHNR, CDR2 FQNEAQ, per germline (reference sequence). Full variable domain (missing parts from reference TRBV7-9 and TRBJ2-1): DTGVSQNPRHKITKRGQNVTFRCDPISEHNRLYWYRQTLGQGPEFLTYFQNEAQLEKSRLLSDRFSAERPKGSFSTLEIQRTEQGDSAMYLCASSPDWVNEQFFGPGTRLTVL.

J is TRBJ2-4 and V is TRBV7-2; no DNA is available, so the TRBD1 call from TCRdb remains unchecked. The CDR3 is 14 amino acids. In germline, CDR1 is SGHTA, CDR2 FQGNSA. The CDR3 protein is CASSLSDRVDIQYF. The full variable domain, with the rest looked up from reference TRBV7-2 and TRBJ2-4, is GAGVSQSPSNKVTEKGKDVELRCDPISGHTALYWYRQSLGQGLEFLIYFQGNSAPDKSGLPSDRFSAERTGGSVSTLTIQRTQQEDSAVYLCASSLSDRVDIQYFGAGTRLSVL.

The chain joins TRBV11-2 to TRBJ2-2; TCRdb proposes TRBD2, but this gene call is untestable without DNA. This CDR3 has 17 amino acids. Germline loops: CDR1 SGHAT, CDR2 FQNNGV. CDR3 region: CASSLHGLAGDTGELFF.